The clone carrying this T cell receptor (beta chain) was counted at least ten times. Its antigen is as yet unknown. The sample is drawn from a study of T cell repertoires in cytomegalovirus infection. Turning to the study itself: Evidence of both CMV infection and a matching HLA type came from public TCR beta signatures. Study conclusions and caveats: Predominance within the ex vivo response was attributable to HLA-C-restricted CMV-specific TCR beta clonotypes.

One entry per CDR3 protein, called by TCRdb with MiXCR from the reads. The sample consists of approximately 500,000 distinct CDR3 sequences, around 11% of them appearing once. Sequencing used PBMCs. This clonotype was obtained from a human donor in good health (CMV status not recorded). Some clones in this sample may be carry-over from other donors' samples.

The CDR3 coding sequence is TGTGCCAGCAGCCCACGGACCGGCGCGCTTGGACAAAACACCGGGGAGCTGTTTTTT. Its translation: CASSPRTGALGQNTGELFF. This chain links TRBV11-3 with TRBJ2-2; D is perhaps TRBD1 (5 bases). The CDR3 is 19 residues long. The germline gives CDR1 SGHNT, CDR2 YENEEA. Trimming left V 5 bases short and J 2 bases short, with 24 bases between.